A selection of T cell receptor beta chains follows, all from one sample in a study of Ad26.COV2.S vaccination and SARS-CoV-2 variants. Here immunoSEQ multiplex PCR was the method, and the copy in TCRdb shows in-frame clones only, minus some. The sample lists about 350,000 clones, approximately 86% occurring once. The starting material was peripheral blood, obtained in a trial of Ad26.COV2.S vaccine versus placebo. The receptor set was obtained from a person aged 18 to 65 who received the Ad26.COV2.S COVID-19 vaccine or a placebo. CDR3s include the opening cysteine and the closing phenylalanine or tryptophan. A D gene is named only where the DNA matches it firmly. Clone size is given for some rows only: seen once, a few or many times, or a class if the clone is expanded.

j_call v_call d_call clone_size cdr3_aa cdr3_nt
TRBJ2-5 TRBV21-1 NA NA CASSSTDTFDQETQYF TGTGCCAGCAGCTCGACCGATACCTTTGACCAAGAGACCCAGTACTTC
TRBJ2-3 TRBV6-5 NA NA CASSPGGTDTQYF TGTGCCAGCAGCCCAGGGGGCACAGATACGCAGTATTTT
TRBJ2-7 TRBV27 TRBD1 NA CASSGQGNEQYF TGTGCCAGCAGCGGACAGGGCAACGAGCAGTACTTC
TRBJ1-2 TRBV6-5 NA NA CASSYSRDNYGYTF TGTGCCAGCAGTTACTCGAGGGATAACTATGGCTACACCTTC
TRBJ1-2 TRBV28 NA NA CASSSGDNYGYTF TGTGCCAGCAGTTCCGGCGATAACTATGGCTACACCTTC
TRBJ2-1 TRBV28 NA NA CASRGPPSAQFF TGTGCCAGCAGGGGGCCGCCCTCGGCTCAGTTCTTC
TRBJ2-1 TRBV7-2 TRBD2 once CASSQLAGAYNEQFF TGTGCCAGCAGCCAACTAGCGGGAGCATACAATGAGCAGTTCTTC
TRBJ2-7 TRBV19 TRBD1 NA CASSIADRSYEQYF TGTGCCAGTAGTATAGCGGACAGGAGTTACGAGCAGTACTTC
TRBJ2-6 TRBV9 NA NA CASSVAGSGANVLTF TGTGCCAGCAGCGTAGCCGGCTCTGGGGCCAACGTCCTGACTTTC
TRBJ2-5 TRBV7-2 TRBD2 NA CASSLGLAGTQTQYF TGTGCCAGCAGCTTAGGACTAGCGGGTACCCAGACCCAGTACTTC
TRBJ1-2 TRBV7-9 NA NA CASSLGGADYGYTF TGTGCCAGCAGCTTAGGAGGGGCTGATTATGGCTACACCTTC
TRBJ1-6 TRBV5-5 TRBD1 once CASSSQGDSPLHF TGTGCCAGCAGCTCACAGGGGGATTCACCCCTCCACTTT
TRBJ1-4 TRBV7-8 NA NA CASSLRLGRSDEKLFF TGTGCCAGCAGCTTGAGATTAGGTAGATCGGATGAAAAACTGTTTTTT
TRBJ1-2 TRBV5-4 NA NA CASSLVGAEYTF TGTGCCAGCAGCTTGGTAGGGGCAGAGTACACCTTC
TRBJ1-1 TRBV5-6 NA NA CASSETGSVGTEAFF TGTGCCAGCAGCGAAACAGGGTCGGTGGGGACTGAAGCTTTCTTT
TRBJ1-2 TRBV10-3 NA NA CAIRTEGSGGYTF TGTGCCATCAGGACCGAAGGGTCCGGAGGCTACACCTTC
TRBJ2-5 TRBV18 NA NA CASSVQDPGAGETQYF TGTGCCAGCTCCGTCCAAGATCCGGGGGCTGGAGAGACCCAGTACTTC
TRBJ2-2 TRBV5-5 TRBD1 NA CASSSTGGPTGELFF TGTGCCAGCAGCTCTACAGGGGGCCCCACCGGGGAGCTGTTTTTT
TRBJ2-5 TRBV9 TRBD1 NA CASSRGTGGRVFQETQYF TGTGCCAGCAGCAGAGGGACAGGGGGTAGGGTTTTCCAAGAGACCCAGTACTTC
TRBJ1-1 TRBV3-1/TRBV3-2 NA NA CASSRRRGAVDAFF TGTGCCAGCAGCCGCAGAAGGGGGGCAGTAGATGCTTTCTTT
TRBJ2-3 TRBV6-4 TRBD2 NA CASSVLAGGPPDTQYF TGTGCCAGCAGTGTCTTAGCGGGGGGGCCCCCAGATACGCAGTATTTT
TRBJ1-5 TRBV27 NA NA CASSSRIHQPQHF TGTGCCAGCAGTTCCAGAATTCATCAGCCCCAGCATTTT
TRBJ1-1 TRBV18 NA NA CASSPPSSSNTEAFF TGTGCCAGCTCACCGCCCTCGAGCAGCAACACTGAAGCTTTCTTT
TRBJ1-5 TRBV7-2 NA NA CASSHKRPYNQPQHF TGTGCCAGCAGCCACAAGAGGCCTTACAATCAGCCCCAGCATTTT